This TCR beta chain was observed in a study of shared clonotypes between healthy human individuals. In germline, CDR1 is SGHRS, CDR2 YFSETQ. There are 13 residues in the CDR3. The V gene lost 2 bases and the J gene lost 10 bases, with 14 bases spanning the gap. Nashville, Tennessee was home to all donors, who were Caucasian adults. Using immunoSEQ multiplex PCR, the repertoire was profiled, and TCRdb retains in-frame clones only, with some absent. The sample includes 2 million to 2.5 million clones, around 93% of them seen just once. The clonotype comes from a man between 18 and 29 years old in good health. Some clones in this sample may be carry-over from other donors' samples. The sequencing sample was made of naive CD4+ T cells from PBMCs. Subset defined: CD45RA+ positively selected. The chain joins TRBV5-1 to TRBJ2-3; D unclear. Here the CDR3 DNA reads TGCGCCAGCAGCTTACCCATCGTGGAAGCGCAGTATTTT. Translation gives CASSLPIVEAQYF.